The rows below give T cell receptor beta chains drawn from one sample of a study of T cells in Graves' hyperthyroidism and ophthalmopathy. TCRdb used MiXCR to reprocess the multiplex PCR reads, holding one entry per CDR3 protein. This sample has 540,000 or so distinct CDR3 sequences, with just over 45% found just once. The sequenced sample was peripheral blood or thyroid tissue (not recorded which). These receptors originate from an adult woman with Graves' disease, either hyperthyroidism or ophthalmopathy (not recorded which). CDR3s include the opening cysteine and the closing phenylalanine or tryptophan. The D gene is left open where the match is weak. A clone size is listed for some rows: how often the clone was seen (once, few, many), or a class if it is expanded.

clone size: NA
V gene: TRBV15
J gene: TRBJ2-7
D gene: NA
CDR3 protein: CATSRDEGYEQYF
CDR3 DNA: TGTGCCACCAGCAGAGATGAGGGCTACGAGCAGTACTTC

clone size: many
V gene: TRBV7-2
J gene: TRBJ1-6
D gene: TRBD1
CDR3 protein: CASSFVDRASPLHF
CDR3 DNA: TGTGCCAGCAGCTTTGTCGACAGGGCTTCACCCCTCCACTTT

clone size: NA
V gene: TRBV20-1
J gene: TRBJ2-5
D gene: TRBD2
CDR3 protein: CSARGVASGTQYF
CDR3 DNA: TGCAGTGCTAGAGGGGTAGCTAGCGGGACCCAGTACTTC

clone size: few
V gene: TRBV24-1
J gene: TRBJ1-1
D gene: TRBD1
CDR3 protein: CATSEPGTGGVNTEAFF
CDR3 DNA: TGTGCCACCAGTGAACCCGGGACAGGGGGTGTAAACACTGAAGCTTTCTTT

clone size: many
V gene: TRBV7-9
J gene: TRBJ2-7
D gene: TRBD1
CDR3 protein: CASKTGDEGEQYF
CDR3 DNA: TGTGCCAGCAAGACAGGGGATGAAGGGGAGCAGTACTTC

clone size: NA
V gene: TRBV20-1
J gene: TRBJ2-5
D gene: NA
CDR3 protein: CSARDRVGSIKTQYF
CDR3 DNA: TGCAGTGCTAGAGATCGGGTCGGGAGCATCAAGACCCAGTACTTC

clone size: many
V gene: TRBV7-9
J gene: TRBJ2-7
D gene: NA
CDR3 protein: CASSSSNYEQYF
CDR3 DNA: TGTGCCAGCAGCTCCAGCAACTACGAGCAGTACTTC

clone size: NA
V gene: TRBV5-1
J gene: TRBJ1-4
D gene: TRBD1
CDR3 protein: CASSGRDRGSMAATNEKLFF
CDR3 DNA: TGCGCCAGCAGCGGACGGGACAGGGGATCCATGGCCGCAACTAATGAAAAACTGTTTTTT

clone size: NA
V gene: TRBV15
J gene: TRBJ2-5
D gene: TRBD1
CDR3 protein: CATRSGTGVQETQYF
CDR3 DNA: TGTGCCACCAGGTCCGGGACAGGGGTCCAAGAGACCCAGTACTTC

clone size: NA
V gene: TRBV20-1
J gene: TRBJ1-2
D gene: NA
CDR3 protein: CSAANYGYTF
CDR3 DNA: TGCAGTGCAGCTAACTATGGCTACACCTTC

clone size: NA
V gene: TRBV12-3/TRBV12-4
J gene: TRBJ2-7
D gene: NA
CDR3 protein: CASSPGTNYPEQYF
CDR3 DNA: TGTGCCAGCAGTCCCGGGACCAACTATCCCGAGCAGTACTTC

clone size: many
V gene: TRBV13
J gene: TRBJ1-1
D gene: TRBD1
CDR3 protein: CASLDWTGLNTEAFF
CDR3 DNA: TGTGCCAGCTTGGATTGGACAGGGTTGAACACTGAAGCTTTCTTT

clone size: NA
V gene: TRBV20-1
J gene: TRBJ1-3
D gene: NA
CDR3 protein: CSASSRMGLENTIYF
CDR3 DNA: TGCAGTGCTAGTTCACGTATGGGGTTGGAAAACACCATATATTTT

clone size: NA
V gene: TRBV29-1
J gene: TRBJ2-7
D gene: NA
CDR3 protein: CSLAGYEQYF
CDR3 DNA: TGCAGCTTGGCCGGTTACGAGCAGTACTTC

clone size: NA
V gene: TRBV20-1
J gene: TRBJ1-1
D gene: NA
CDR3 protein: CSARRGAGTEAFF
CDR3 DNA: TGCAGTGCTAGAAGGGGGGCCGGGACTGAAGCTTTCTTT

clone size: few
V gene: TRBV24-1
J gene: TRBJ1-2
D gene: NA
CDR3 protein: CATSARRAGDGYTF
CDR3 DNA: TGTGCCACCAGTGCTAGACGGGCAGGAGATGGCTACACCTTC